The 25 T cell receptor beta chains below all came from one sample that was sequenced in a study of T cells in Graves' hyperthyroidism and ophthalmopathy. TCR beta CDR3 regions were amplified from RNA transcripts. With the HTBI primer set, the TCR CDR3 went through a first round of RT-PCR. Each CDR3 protein is one row after TCRdb ran MiXCR on the multiplex PCR reads. The sample records around 340,000 distinct CDR3 sequences, under 25% being singletons. Sequencing was done on a sample of blood. The receptors stem from a woman aged 50 to 60 with Graves' hyperthyroidism.

J is TRBJ1-1 and V is TRBV3-1; no reliable D call. Germline values: CDR1 LGHDT, CDR2 YNNKEL (reference sequence). The CDR3 sequence is 14 residues long. V lost 0 bases and J lost 11, with 16 bases in between. The DNA of the CDR3 is TGTGCCAGCAGCCAAGATCGTCGTACGGGCATGGCTTTCTTT. Translation gives CASSQDRRTGMAFF.

This clonotype occurred many times. The V gene is TRBV20-1, the J gene TRBJ2-7; 13 bases are shared with TRBD2. Germline V CDR1 and CDR2: DFQATT, SNEGSKA (reference sequence). Trimming at V came to 3 bases and at J to 4 bases, leaving 9 bases not matched to a gene. This CDR3 comprises 16 residues. The DNA of the CDR3 is TGCAGTGCTAGTGATCCCGGGACTAGCGGGATTTACGAGCAGTACTTC. As protein: CSASDPGTSGIYEQYF.

Remarks on this clonotype: A much larger clone differs by one base, so this may be a read error. The chain links TRBV5-1 to TRBJ1-5, with 8 bases lining up with TRBD1. The germline V gene encodes CDR1 SGHRS and CDR2 YFSETQ. The CDR3 has 17 amino acids. V trimming: 0 bases; J trimming: 9 bases; junction bases outside the gene matches: 14. The CDR3 is CASSLVGDRGRGPPQHF. Written as DNA, the CDR3 is TGCGCCAGCAGCTTGGTCGGTGACAGGGGACGAGGACCGCCCCAGCATTTT.

This clonotype came up a few times. This chain connects TRBV6-1 to TRBJ1-2; D remains unclear. V was trimmed by 5 bases and J by 2 bases, leaving 9 bases between them. This CDR3 has 13 amino acids. From germline, CDR1 is MNHNS and CDR2 SASEGT. Here the CDR3 DNA reads TGTGCCAGCAGTTCCTCTGGGAACTATGGCTACACCTTC. It encodes CASSSSGNYGYTF.

This clonotype was counted between two and nine times. The chain joins TRBV12-3 or TRBV12-4 to TRBJ1-2; 7 bases line up with TRBD1. This CDR3 comprises 15 residues. V lost 6 bases to trimming and J lost 4 bases; unmatched junction nucleotides: 11. CDR3 bases: TGTGCCAGCAGGCTAAGACAGGGATGGGCCTATGGCTACACCTTC. Translating it yields CASRLRQGWAYGYTF.

This clonotype was observed at least ten times. The chain combines TRBV6-1 with TRBJ1-1, with D tentatively TRBD1 (6 bases). V lost 8 bases and J lost 6, with 22 bases in between. Per germline, CDR1 MNHNS and CDR2 SASEGT. This CDR3 has 15 amino acids. The CDR3 DNA sequence: TGTGCCAGCGAGCCGGGGGGGCAGGGGAGCGCTGAAGCTTTCTTT. It translates to CASEPGGQGSAEAFF.

The rearrangement joins TRBV18 to TRBJ2-2; TRBD2 matches at 8 bases. CDR1 KGHSH and CDR2 LQKENI come from the germline V gene. This CDR3 region has 15 residues. J lost 0 bases, V lost 4 bases, and 1 base had no gene match. CDR3 in amino acids: CASSQAGANTGELFF. CDR3 coding DNA: TGTGCCAGCTCACAAGCGGGGGCGAACACCGGGGAGCTGTTTTTT.

This chain connects TRBV20-1 to TRBJ1-5; a possible D gene is TRBD1 (5 bases). The V gene lost 6 bases and the J gene lost 6 bases, with 18 bases spanning the gap. The germline gives CDR1 DFQATT, CDR2 SNEGSKA (reference sequence). This CDR3 spans 14 amino acids. The CDR3 coding sequence is TGCAGTGCCGCCGCCATAGGGGTAGGTCAGCCCCAGCATTTT. The encoded protein is CSAAAIGVGQPQHF.

A few counts support this clonotype. The chain combines TRBV28 with TRBJ2-2; 9 nucleotides match TRBD1. Germline CDR1 is MDHEN and CDR2 is SYDVKM. The trim removed 6 bases at V and 4 bases at J, leaving 9 bases unmatched. This CDR3 spans 16 amino acids. CDR3 sequence: CASRTRDRVSTGELFF. The CDR3 nucleotides are TGTGCCAGCAGAACCCGGGACAGGGTATCCACCGGGGAGCTGTTTTTT. Full variable domain (remainder filled in from reference TRBV28 and TRBJ2-2): DVKVTQSSRYLVKRTGEKVFLECVQDMDHENMFWYRQDPGLGLRLIYFSYDVKMKEKGDIPEGYSVSREKKERFSLILESASTNQTSMYLCASRTRDRVSTGELFFGEGSRLTVL.

A few counts support this clonotype. The chain carries TRBV4-1 and TRBJ1-2; D uncertain. The CDR3 is 15 residues long. Germline-derived CDR1 and CDR2 are MGHRA and YSYEKL. Trimming shortened V by 1 base and J by 2 bases, and 11 bases separated the two germline ends. The CDR3 DNA follows: TGCGCCAGCAGCCAAGGTGATTCGAGCAACTATGGCTACACCTTC. Translated: CASSQGDSSNYGYTF.

The V gene is TRBV6-1, the J gene TRBJ2-1; TRBD2 matches 7 bases. Germline assignment: CDR1 MNHNS and CDR2 SASEGT. The V gene end was trimmed by 11 bases and the J gene end by 6 bases; junction bases not matched to a gene: 19. CDR3 length equals 16 residues. The DNA of the CDR3 is TGTGCCTGCGATCGGGGGGTAGGGGTGATCGGCAATGAGCAGTTCTTC. Amino acid sequence: CACDRGVGVIGNEQFF.

This clonotype was recorded many times. The rearrangement links TRBV28 to TRBJ2-3; no firm D call. Germline loops: CDR1 MDHEN, CDR2 SYDVKM. Trimming left V 2 bases short and J 3 bases short, with 3 bases between. The CDR3 is 12 amino acids. As DNA, the CDR3 is TGTGCCAGCAGTTTACTGACAGATACGCAGTATTTT. Encoded protein: CASSLLTDTQYF.

Only one count was recorded for this clonotype. With a much larger clone just one base away, this may be a read error. The chain has TRBV18 and TRBJ2-7; maybe TRBD2 (5 bases). Germline assignment: CDR1 KGHSH and CDR2 LQKENI. CDR3 length: 12 amino acids. The CDR3 is CTSSLQGSEQYF. As DNA, the CDR3 is TGTACCAGCTCACTTCAAGGGAGCGAGCAGTACTTC.

The V and J genes are TRBV19 and TRBJ2-2; D unclear. The germline V and J ends were trimmed by 5 bases and 1 base, with 14 bases remaining between them. Germline V gene lookup returns CDR1 LNHDA and CDR2 SQIVND (reference sequence). The CDR3 runs 16 residues. The CDR3 DNA reads TGTGCCAGTAGTTTTTCCGCAGTGAGGAACACCGGGGAGCTGTTTTTT. Translation gives CASSFSAVRNTGELFF.

This clonotype was seen ten or more times. The rearrangement joins TRBV3-1 to TRBJ2-6; D is unresolved. The CDR3 is 16 amino acids. Trimming cost V 4 bases and J 0 bases, with 10 bases left between them. Germline V lookup: CDR1 LGHDT, CDR2 YNNKEL (reference sequence). The CDR3 loop reads CASSPWPASGANVLTF. CDR3 DNA: TGTGCCAGCAGCCCCTGGCCCGCCTCTGGGGCCAACGTCCTGACTTTC.

The sample holds many counts of this clonotype. V is TRBV20-1 and J is TRBJ2-1; 13 bases line up with TRBD2. The length of the CDR3 is 14 residues. The germline CDR1 and CDR2 sequences are DFQATT and SNEGSKA (reference sequence). J gave up 7 bases and V 6 bases, and 6 bases lay outside the gene matches. DNA of the CDR3: TGCAGTGCCACTAGCGGGGGGGCGAAAAATGAGCAGTTCTTC. Translated: CSATSGGAKNEQFF.

The chain recombines TRBV6-6 with TRBJ2-3; D gene uncertain. The CDR3 is 14 residues long. V lost 0 bases to trimming and J lost 0 bases, with 4 bases between them. Per the germline V gene, CDR1 is MNHNY and CDR2 is SVGAGI (reference sequence). CDR3: CASSYSASTDTQYF. DNA for the CDR3: TGTGCCAGCAGTTACTCGGCTAGCACAGATACGCAGTATTTT.

This clonotype appeared a few times. The V gene is TRBV5-4, the J gene TRBJ1-2; 12 bases match TRBD1. V lost 0 bases and J lost 4; bases outside the gene matches: 4. This CDR3 comprises 16 residues. CDR1 is SGHNT, CDR2 YYREEE, per germline (reference sequence). CDR3 coding DNA: TGTGCCAGCAGCTTGGCGGGGACAGGGGGCACCTATGGCTACACCTTC. Translating gives CASSLAGTGGTYGYTF. Supplemented by reference TRBV5-4 and TRBJ1-2, the full variable domain reads ETGVTQSPTHLIKTRGQQVTLRCSSQSGHNTVSWYQQALGQGPQFIFQYYREEENGRGNFPPRFSGLQFPNYSSELNVNALELDDSALYLCASSLAGTGGTYGYTFGSGTRLTVV.

The chain joins TRBV10-3 to TRBJ2-3; 10 bases map to TRBD1. The J segment lost 0 bases and the V segment lost 2 bases, leaving 5 bases of the junction unmatched. CDR1 is ENHRY, CDR2 SYGVKD, per germline. The CDR3 consists of 17 residues. The CDR3 nucleotides read TGTGCCATCAGTGAGCTCGGACAGGGGGAAAGCACAGATACGCAGTATTTT. Translation gives CAISELGQGESTDTQYF.

CDR3 residues: CASSLVGSPNTEAFF. The DNA for the CDR3 is TGCGCCAGCAGCCTCGTTGGCTCTCCGAACACTGAAGCTTTCTTT. The genes are TRBV4-1 and TRBJ1-1; D ambiguous. The CDR3 covers 15 residues. Germline V gene lookup returns CDR1 MGHRA and CDR2 YSYEKL. The ends were cut back, 4 bases at V and 1 base at J, with 13 bases in the middle.

The chain is built from TRBV2 and TRBJ2-3; 9 nucleotides align to TRBD1. Germline assignment: CDR1 SNHLY and CDR2 FYNNEI. The J segment lost 8 bases and the V segment lost 5 bases, leaving 8 bases of the junction unmatched. This CDR3 is built from 14 residues. CDR3 amino acids: CASSRDREGGTQYF. CDR3 bases: TGTGCCAGCAGTCGGGACAGGGAAGGGGGTACGCAGTATTTT.

The J gene is TRBJ1-5, the V gene TRBV7-2, with TRBD1 as a possible D gene (6 bases). Trimming removed 1 base from V and 3 bases from J, with 10 bases in between. Germline CDR1 is SGHTA and CDR2 is FQGNSA. CDR3 length equals 15 residues. The CDR3 coding sequence is TGTGCCAGCAGCTTAGTCGGACAGTACAATCAGCCCCAGCATTTT. It codes for CASSLVGQYNQPQHF.

This clonotype was recorded at least ten times. The genes are TRBV20-1 and TRBJ1-1, with 9 bases matching TRBD1. The germline V gene encodes CDR1 DFQATT and CDR2 SNEGSKA (reference sequence). Trimming removed 5 bases from V and 4 bases from J; junction bases left unmatched: 8. The length of the CDR3 is 14 residues. The CDR3 spells CSAWGTGRSTEAFF. The CDR3 DNA is TGCAGTGCTTGGGGGACAGGGAGGAGCACTGAAGCTTTCTTT.

This clonotype came up a few times. The rearrangement uses TRBV6-4 and TRBJ2-1; 8 bases agree with TRBD1. The CDR3 covers 15 residues. Germline CDR1 and CDR2: MRHNA and SNTAGT. J was trimmed by 7 bases and V by 3 bases; bases with no gene match: 8. The CDR3 loop is CASSEAYGTGNEQFF. CDR3 DNA sequence: TGTGCCAGCAGTGAAGCCTACGGGACAGGAAATGAGCAGTTCTTC.

In this sample, this clonotype turned up many times. The J gene is TRBJ2-7, the V gene TRBV6-1; D is undetermined. CDR1 and CDR2 from the germline V gene are MNHNS and SASEGT. Trimming took 3 bases from V and 2 from J, leaving 11 bases between them. The CDR3 is made up of 14 amino acids. This chain's CDR3 is CASSESPAAYEQYF. The DNA of the CDR3 is TGTGCCAGCAGTGAGAGCCCGGCGGCCTACGAGCAGTACTTC.